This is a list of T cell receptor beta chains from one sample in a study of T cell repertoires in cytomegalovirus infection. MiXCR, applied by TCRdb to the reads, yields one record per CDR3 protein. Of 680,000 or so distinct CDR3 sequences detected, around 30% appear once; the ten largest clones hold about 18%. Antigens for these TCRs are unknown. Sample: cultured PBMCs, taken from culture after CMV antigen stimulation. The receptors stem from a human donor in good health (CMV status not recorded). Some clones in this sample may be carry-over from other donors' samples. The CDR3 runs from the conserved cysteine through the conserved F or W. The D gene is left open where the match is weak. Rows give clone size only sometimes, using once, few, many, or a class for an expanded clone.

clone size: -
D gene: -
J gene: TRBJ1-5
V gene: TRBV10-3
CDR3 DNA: TGTGCCATCAGTGAGACTAGCAATCAGCCCCAGCATTTT
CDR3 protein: CAISETSNQPQHF

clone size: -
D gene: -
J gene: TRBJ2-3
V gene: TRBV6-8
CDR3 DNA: TGTGCCAGCAGTTACTCTGGTTATAGCGAGACAGATACGCAGTATTTT
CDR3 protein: CASSYSGYSETDTQYF

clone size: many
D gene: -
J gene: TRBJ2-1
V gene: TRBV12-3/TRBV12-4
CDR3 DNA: TGTGCCAGCAACAAGGACCTAGCCGGGTACAATGAGCAGTTCTTC
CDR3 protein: CASNKDLAGYNEQFF

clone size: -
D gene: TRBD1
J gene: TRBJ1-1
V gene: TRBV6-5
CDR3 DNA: TGTGCCAGCAGCCGGACAGGGCAAGCTTTCTTT
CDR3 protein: CASSRTGQAFF

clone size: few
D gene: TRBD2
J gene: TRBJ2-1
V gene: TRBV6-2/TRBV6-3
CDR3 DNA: TGTGCCACCGGTGGCGGGAGGGCAAGCTACAATGAGCAGTTCTTC
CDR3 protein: CATGGGRASYNEQFF

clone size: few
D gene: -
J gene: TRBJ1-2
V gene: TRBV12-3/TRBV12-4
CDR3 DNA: TGTGCCAGCAGTTCTCCAACGTGGGGAGTTGGGTACTATGGCTACACCTTC
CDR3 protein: CASSSPTWGVGYYGYTF

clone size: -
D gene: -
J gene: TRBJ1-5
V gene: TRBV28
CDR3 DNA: TGTGCCAGCAAAGACCGGGCGGATAGCAATCAGCCCCAGCATTTT
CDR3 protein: CASKDRADSNQPQHF

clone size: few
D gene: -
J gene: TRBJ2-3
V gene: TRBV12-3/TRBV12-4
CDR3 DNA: TGTGCCAGCAGGGGTTCAGATACGCAGTATTTT
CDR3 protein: CASRGSDTQYF

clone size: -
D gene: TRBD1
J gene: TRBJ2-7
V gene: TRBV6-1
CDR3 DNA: TGTGCCAGCAGGGACAGGGCCCGCTCCTACGAGCAGTACTTC
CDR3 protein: CASRDRARSYEQYF

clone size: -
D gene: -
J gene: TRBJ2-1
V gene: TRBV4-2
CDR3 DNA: TGTGCCAGCAGCCAAGAAGCGCGGGGTACCTACAATGAGCAGTTCTTC
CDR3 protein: CASSQEARGTYNEQFF